The clone carrying this T cell receptor (beta chain) was counted between two and nine times. Its antigen is as yet unknown. On sorted subsets, replicate PCRs used about 180 ng DNA, or around 30,000 T cell genomes. In the original analysis: Junction-only sequences produced by ImmunoSEQ had no quality scores, so filtering differed. Produced via immunoSEQ multiplex PCR; TCRdb's table is partial and in-frame only. V and J calls and clone size come straight from that table; D and trimming were deduced from the DNA. The table shows more than 850,000 clones, with around 78% occurring only once. Donors included only healthy HIV-negative adults lacking recent acute infections or vaccinations. These data belong to a study of shared clonotypes between healthy human individuals. The study, taken as a whole, reports: A handful of donors showed sharing of approximately 5% of naive CD4 clonotypes.

Germline V gene sequence: CDR1 LNHDA, CDR2 SQIVND (reference sequence). Trimming removed 4 bases at V and 1 base at J, with 16 bases between. There are 16 residues in the CDR3. Sequencing was carried out using memory CD4+ T cells from PBMCs. Subset: CD45RA-negative fraction. This sequence originates from a man between 18 and 29 years old in good health. Some clones in this sample may be carry-over from other donors' samples. The gene calls are TRBV19 and TRBJ1-2; possibly TRBD1 for D (6 bases). The chain's CDR3 is CASSTLPDSHNYGYTF. The CDR3 nucleotides read TGTGCCAGTAGTACCTTACCGGACAGTCATAACTATGGCTACACCTTC.